This T cell receptor (beta chain) is drawn from a study of blood T cells in healthy people across ages. Sample-barcoded 5' priming and a J-beta primer mix drove a second PCR of about 7 to 12 cycles. TCRdb recomputed calls from the 5' RACE reads with MiXCR, one row per CDR3 protein. The table has roughly 800,000 distinct CDR3 sequences, about 37% seen once. This TCR derives from a man aged 18 to 29 in good health. The sample was blood.

CDR3 loop: CSARALGQGGTEAFF. The CDR3 coding sequence is TGCAGTGCTAGGGCCCTCGGGCAGGGAGGGACTGAAGCTTTCTTT. This chain joins TRBV20-1 and TRBJ1-1; D might be TRBD1 (5 bases). This CDR3 comprises 15 residues. Germline-derived CDR1 and CDR2 are DFQATT and SNEGSKA (reference sequence). Trimming stripped 3 bases from V and 5 bases from J, with 19 bases between.